Following are 19 T cell receptor beta chains from one sample sequenced in a study of HIV-infected patients and healthy controls. TCRdb ran MiXCR on the 5' RACE reads and lists one entry per CDR3 protein. This table holds about 63,000 distinct CDR3 sequences, roughly 16% found once. The material sequenced was CD4+ T cells from blood. These receptors all stem from a human donor in good health.

This clonotype was observed many times. This chain joins TRBV5-1 and TRBJ1-5; D call uncertain. The germline V gene has CDR1 SGHRS and CDR2 YFSETQ. CDR3 size: 13 residues. The ends were cut back, 3 bases at V and 5 bases at J, with 9 bases in the middle. CDR3 nucleotides: TGCGCCAGCAGCTCGGACCTGGATCAGCCCCAGCATTTT. Its translation is CASSSDLDQPQHF.

This clonotype was counted many times. V gene TRBV5-1 combines with J gene TRBJ1-1, with D possibly TRBD1 on 5 matching bases. Trimming removed 0 bases at V and 3 bases at J, with 9 bases between. Germline V gene data show CDR1 as SGHRS and CDR2 as YFSETQ. CDR3 length: 14 residues. The CDR3 spells CASSLGQGYTEAFF. In DNA, the CDR3 is TGCGCCAGCAGCTTGGGGCAGGGATACACTGAAGCTTTCTTT.

J is TRBJ1-5 and V is TRBV6-1; D is uncertain. V was shortened by 7 bases and J by 6 bases, with 19 bases between the two germline ends. The CDR3 covers 15 residues. Germline CDR1 MNHNS, CDR2 SASEGT. CDR3 loop: CASNFEGERTQPQHF. In DNA, the CDR3 is TGTGCCAGCAACTTCGAGGGTGAACGGACTCAGCCCCAGCATTTT.

The chain combines TRBV28 with TRBJ2-5; maybe TRBD1 (8 bases). The CDR3 totals 17 residues. Between the trimmed V and J ends, which lost 2 bases and 5 bases, there was a span of 21 bases. Germline-derived CDR1 and CDR2 are MDHEN and SYDVKM. CDR3 amino acids: CASSLGQGGRRRETQYF. The CDR3, as DNA: TGTGCCAGCAGTTTAGGACAGGGCGGGAGAAGACGGGAGACCCAGTACTTC.

This clonotype was counted ten times or more. J is TRBJ2-1 and V is TRBV6-2 or TRBV6-3; D assignment may be TRBD1 or TRBD2 (5 bases each). This CDR3 spans 13 amino acids. Germline assignment: CDR1 MNHEY and CDR2 SVGEGT. V lost 4 bases and J 8 bases, leaving 12 bases between the germline ends. The CDR3 DNA sequence: TGTGCCAGCAGTTTGGTTTGGGGGTATGAGCAGTTCTTC. Its protein product is CASSLVWGYEQFF.

This rearrangement joins TRBV7-2 to TRBJ1-2, with D possibly being TRBD1 (5 bases). V lost 1 base and J 4 bases, leaving 10 bases between the germline ends. CDR1 and CDR2 (germline): SGHTA, FQGNSA. The CDR3 consists of 14 residues. CDR3 sequence (DNA): TGTGCCAGCAGCTTAGAGGCAGACAGCTATGGCTACACCTTC. This translates into CASSLEADSYGYTF. The full variable domain, rest sourced from reference TRBV7-2 and TRBJ1-2, is GAGVSQSPSNKVTEKGKDVELRCDPISGHTALYWYRQSLGQGLEFLIYFQGNSAPDKSGLPSDRFSAERTGGSVSTLTIQRTQQEDSAVYLCASSLEADSYGYTFGSGTRLTVV.

J is TRBJ2-5 and V is TRBV14; a weak D match, TRBD2 (6 bases). The CDR3 covers 13 residues. V was clipped by 5 bases and J by 5 bases, with 12 bases between them. CDR1 SGHDN and CDR2 FVKESK come from the germline V gene. The CDR3 DNA reads as TGTGCCAGCAGCAGCCCTAGCGCCGAGACCCAGTACTTC. As protein: CASSSPSAETQYF.

The gene calls are TRBV6-2 or TRBV6-3 and TRBJ2-2, with D possibly matching TRBD2 (7 bases). V was clipped by 1 base and J by 1 base, with 13 bases between them. Looked up from germline, CDR1 is MNHEY and CDR2 is SVGEGT. CDR3 size: 17 residues. The CDR3 loop reads CASSYLGGGMNTGELFF. The CDR3 region has the DNA TGTGCCAGCAGTTACTTAGGGGGGGGCATGAACACCGGGGAGCTGTTTTTT.

The chain carries TRBV4-3 and TRBJ1-2; no clear D. The CDR3 is 14 amino acids. Per germline, CDR1 LGHNA and CDR2 YSLEER. The ends were cut back, 0 bases at V and 8 bases at J, with 13 bases in the middle. CDR3 in amino acids: CASSQDLQLLGYTF. CDR3 sequence (DNA): TGCGCCAGCAGCCAAGACCTTCAATTACTCGGCTACACCTTC.

This clonotype has a count of ten or more. The chain recombines TRBV7-2 with TRBJ2-3; TRBD2 agrees at 12 bases. Germline CDR1 and CDR2: SGHTA and FQGNSA. The CDR3 contains 19 residues. The J segment lost 6 bases and the V segment lost 4 bases, leaving 17 bases of the junction unmatched. CDR3 sequence reads: CASSSILAGGPDAPDTQYF. As DNA, the CDR3 is TGTGCCAGCAGCTCCATACTAGCGGGGGGACCAGATGCCCCGGATACGCAGTATTTT.

This clonotype was counted a few times. This chain joins TRBV6-2 or TRBV6-3 and TRBJ2-1; the D call may be TRBD1 or TRBD2 (6 bases each). CDR1 is MNHEY, CDR2 SVGEGT, per germline. The V end lost 8 bases, the J end lost 7 bases, and 15 bases lay between the germline ends. This CDR3 contains 13 residues. The DNA of the CDR3 is TGTGCCAGCCAAAAGCAGGGGAGGAATGAGCAGTTCTTC. Translating it yields CASQKQGRNEQFF.

The chain carries TRBV2 and TRBJ1-3; 9 positions agree with TRBD1. The CDR3 consists of 14 residues. V gave up 7 bases and J gave up 4 bases; unmatched junction bases: 5. Germline V lookup: CDR1 SNHLY, CDR2 FYNNEI. Here the CDR3 reads CASTAGTGGNTIYF. CDR3 bases: TGTGCCAGCACCGCCGGGACAGGGGGAAACACCATATATTTT.

This clonotype was detected only a few times. The chain joins TRBV27 to TRBJ1-5, with D perhaps TRBD1 (6 bases). The CDR3 covers 18 residues. In germline, CDR1 is MNHEY, CDR2 SMNVEV (reference sequence). V was clipped by 4 bases and J by 0 bases, with 19 bases between them. The CDR3, as DNA: TGTGCCAGCAGTTGGGGGGGTAAAGGACAGTATAGCAATCAGCCCCAGCATTTT. It yields the protein CASSWGGKGQYSNQPQHF.

This clonotype was observed many times. V gene TRBV11-2 combines with J gene TRBJ1-6, with 7 bases that match TRBD1. Germline CDR1 SGHAT, CDR2 FQNNGV. The V and J ends lost 1 base and 12 bases, in that order; junction bases with no gene match: 3. The length of the CDR3 is 13 residues. This CDR3 is CASSLARGGPLHF. DNA of the CDR3: TGTGCCAGCAGCTTAGCCAGGGGGGGACCCCTCCACTTT.

In its sample, this clonotype was seen many times. The chain recombines TRBV12-3 or TRBV12-4 with TRBJ1-5, with 10 bases lining up with TRBD1. The CDR3 is made up of 16 amino acids. V lost 8 bases and J lost 4; bases outside the gene matches: 11. The CDR3 is CASSRQGALGNQPQHF. The CDR3 nucleotides read TGTGCCAGCTCCAGACAGGGGGCGCTTGGGAATCAGCCCCAGCATTTT.

This clonotype showed up just a few times. This chain links TRBV20-1 with TRBJ1-6; a possible D gene is TRBD1 (5 bases). The germline V and J ends were trimmed by 5 bases and 4 bases, with 18 bases remaining between them. CDR1 is DFQATT, CDR2 SNEGSKA, per germline (reference sequence). The CDR3 loop spans 16 amino acids. CDR3 DNA: TGCAGTGCTGGGACGACGGACCGGAAATATAATTCACCCCTCCACTTT. Protein sequence: CSAGTTDRKYNSPLHF.

V and J are TRBV9 and TRBJ1-1; the D gene is possibly TRBD1 (5 bases). Trimming shortened V by 10 bases and J by 5 bases, and 15 bases separated the two germline ends. The CDR3 contains 12 residues. Germline V gives CDR1 SGDLS, CDR2 YYNGEE. The CDR3 reads CAGGDYWTEAFF. DNA for the CDR3: TGTGCCGGCGGGGACTATTGGACTGAAGCTTTCTTT.

DNA for the CDR3: TGTGCCAGTCTCGCCTCGGGGACAGCAAATTCACCCCTCCACTTT. Its translation: CASLASGTANSPLHF. The rearrangement links TRBV19 to TRBJ1-6; 7 nucleotides agree with TRBD1. This CDR3 region has 15 residues. The germline V gene has CDR1 LNHDA and CDR2 SQIVND (reference sequence). Trimming removed 8 bases from V and 7 bases from J; junction bases left unmatched: 11.

This clonotype has only a few counts. The chain joins TRBV6-2 or TRBV6-3 to TRBJ2-6; a weak D match, TRBD1 (6 bases). Trimming stripped 1 base from V and 0 bases from J, with 10 bases between. Germline CDR1 MNHEY, CDR2 SVGEGT. CDR3 length: 17 residues. The CDR3 reads CASSYYLDSSGANVLTF. The CDR3 coding sequence is TGTGCCAGCAGTTACTACCTGGACAGCTCTGGGGCCAACGTCCTGACTTTC.